The sequence of this T cell receptor beta chain was determined in a study of blood T cell repertoires in COVID-19. Overall study: The samples span acute and convalescent COVID-19 from the United States, Italy and Spain. Sample material is recorded as cDNA or gDNA derived from T cells, B-cell-depleted T cells, or PBMCs.

The germline V gene encodes CDR1 LGHNT and CDR2 FRNRAP. The V segment lost 1 base and the J segment 6 bases; nucleotides outside the gene matches: 7. The CDR3 contains 16 residues. Sequencing was performed with immunoSEQ multiplex PCR; in TCRdb, only in-frame clones are kept and a portion is missing. The table records some 83,000 clones, approximately 80% of them present only once. This TCR was recovered from a man older than 75 with acute or convalescent COVID-19. The source material was peripheral blood. This rearrangement joins TRBV12-5 to TRBJ2-5, with 11 nucleotides matching TRBD1. CDR3 DNA: TGTGCTAGTGGTTTGGACCGGACAGGGGGCCAGAAGACCCAGTACTTC. This gives the protein CASGLDRTGGQKTQYF.